The 9 T cell receptor beta chains in this list originate from one sample, sequenced in a study of blood T cell repertoires in COVID-19. Sequencing was performed with immunoSEQ multiplex PCR; in TCRdb, only in-frame clones are kept and a portion is missing. This table holds 140,000 to 150,000 clones, about 80% found once. What was sequenced was peripheral blood. Receptors originate from a human donor in a cohort sampled during active COVID-19.

The chain couples TRBV19 to TRBJ2-3; 8 nucleotides line up with TRBD2. Germline V lookup: CDR1 LNHDA, CDR2 SQIVND (reference sequence). V dropped 5 bases and J dropped 6; count of bases not matched to a gene: 7. CDR3 length: 14 amino acids. The CDR3 nucleotides read TGTGCCAGTAGTCGAGCGGGGGCCGGGGATACGCAGTATTTT. Protein sequence: CASSRAGAGDTQYF.

Points on this clone: Other DNA sequences from this sample encode an identical CDR3 as well. The rearrangement uses TRBV2 and TRBJ2-7, with TRBD1 matching 11 bases. The V gene end was trimmed by 6 bases and the J gene end by 2 bases; junction bases not matched to a gene: 3. The CDR3 extends over 14 amino acids. CDR1 is SNHLY, CDR2 FYNNEI, per germline. For the CDR3, the DNA is TGTGCCAGCAGGCCGGGACAGGGGGCCTACGAGCAGTACTTC. Protein sequence: CASRPGQGAYEQYF.

This chain joins TRBV19 and TRBJ1-2; D is perhaps TRBD1 (6 bases). Trimming took 6 bases from V and 0 from J, leaving 11 bases between them. The CDR3 loop spans 14 amino acids. CDR1 is LNHDA and CDR2 is SQIVND in the germline V gene (reference sequence). The CDR3 DNA is TGTGCCAGTAGACGGGACATAGCTAACTATGGCTACACCTTC. This codes for CASRRDIANYGYTF.

CDR3 amino acids: CASSLGDSLNEKLFF. The CDR3 DNA follows: TGTGCCAGCAGCTTAGGTGACAGCCTTAATGAAAAACTGTTTTTT. The chain combines TRBV7-9 with TRBJ1-4, with D perhaps matching TRBD1 (5 bases). The V gene's germline CDR1 is SEHNR and CDR2 FQNEAQ (reference sequence). This CDR3 is 15 amino acids long. Trimming took 1 base from V and 4 from J, leaving 10 bases between them.

This clone was seen more than once but under ten times. This chain connects TRBV14 to TRBJ1-2; D unclear. V shed 4 bases and J shed 6 bases, with 15 bases lying between them. Germline V lookup: CDR1 SGHDN, CDR2 FVKESK. CDR3 length: 14 residues. In DNA, the CDR3 is TGTGCCAGCAGCCCGGGATTGAACGTCAATGGCTACACCTTC. It codes for CASSPGLNVNGYTF.

This clone was counted once. V gene TRBV29-1 combines with J gene TRBJ1-2, with D tentatively TRBD1 (5 bases). With 2 bases removed from V and 2 bases from J, the gap between germline ends came to 9 bases. This CDR3 is built from 13 residues. Germline values: CDR1 SQVTM, CDR2 ANQGSEA. The CDR3 DNA follows: TGCAGCGTTGAACTGGGGGGAAACTATGGCTACACCTTC. Its translation is CSVELGGNYGYTF.

The count of this clone is one. V usage is TRBV19 and J usage is TRBJ2-7, with TRBD1 identical over 11 bases. V shed 3 bases, J shed 0 bases, and the junction held 1 base outside the gene matches. Germline-derived CDR1 and CDR2 are LNHDA and SQIVND (reference sequence). The CDR3 is made up of 15 amino acids. The CDR3 region has the DNA TGTGCCAGTAGTATCGGGACAGGGGGCTCCTACGAGCAGTACTTC. Translation gives CASSIGTGGSYEQYF.

The J gene is TRBJ2-2, the V gene TRBV15; 7 bases fit TRBD2. This CDR3 has 14 amino acids. Germline values: CDR1 LNHNV, CDR2 YYDKDF (reference sequence). V was pared by 1 base and J by 5 bases, with 1 base of the junction left unmatched. For the CDR3, the DNA is TGTGCCACCAGCAGAGCGGGGGGAACCGGGGAGCTGTTTTTT. This translates into CATSRAGGTGELFF. The full variable domain, its missing parts supplied by reference TRBV15 and TRBJ2-2, is DAMVIQNPRYQVTQFGKPVTLSCSQTLNHNVMYWYQQKSSQAPKLLFHYYDKDFNNEADTPDNFQSRRPNTSFCFLDIRSPGLGDTAMYLCATSRAGGTGELFFGEGSRLTVL.

The chain employs TRBV7-2 and TRBJ1-4; D gene ambiguous. The germline CDR1 and CDR2 sequences are SGHTA and FQGNSA. CDR3 length equals 18 residues. The V gene lost 1 base and the J gene lost 1 base, with 16 bases spanning the gap. The CDR3 loop reads CASSLEGQWGGTNEKLFF. CDR3 coding DNA: TGTGCCAGCAGCTTAGAGGGTCAGTGGGGAGGAACTAATGAAAAACTGTTTTTT.